This is a list of T cell receptor beta chains from one sample in a study of T cell responses to AZD1222 COVID-19 vaccine. The repertoire was sequenced with immunoSEQ multiplex PCR; TCRdb's copy has only in-frame clones and lacks some. Among some 120,000 clones, around 89% were seen once, and the ten largest hold approximately 10%. Material: peripheral blood, obtained on day 0 of MenACWY control vaccination. These receptor sequences come from an adult in good health. CDR3s leave out the opening cysteine and the closing phenylalanine or tryptophan. Each record gives: V gene, CDR3 length, clone size, CDR3 protein. A row's size may be missing; if present it is once, few, many or a size class.

TRBV3-1/TRBV3-2	16	-	ASSQRTSGRGAKNIQY
TRBV6-5	12	-	ASRSGTEYYEQY
TRBV7-6	10	-	ASSLAEETQY
TRBV30	12	-	AWSAGTGNTEAF
TRBV12-3/TRBV12-4	9	-	ASSSGNSYT
TRBV10-3	13	-	AISEFGTGFNGYT
TRBV5-1	16	-	ASSLGLAATLSTDTQY
TRBV2	12	once	ASRRSGRNNEQF
TRBV19	17	-	ASSISLGQFSPMNTEAF
TRBV5-1	12	-	ASSRTGGSGELF
TRBV6-5	13	-	ASSQGRAANYGYT
TRBV9	16	-	ASSAGLARKLSTDTQY
TRBV6-5	12	-	ASASKYSGNTIY
TRBV27	12	-	ASSLSWGTDTQY
TRBV6-1	11	-	ASSERREGEQF
TRBV7-9	10	-	ASSLMVFGYT
TRBV11-2	12	-	ASSLVRGPYGYT
TRBV4-2	14	-	ASSLTGGNHNSPLH
TRBV6-5	11	-	ASSYEEGDGYT
TRBV5-8	15	-	ASSSRDRTEGYYGYT
TRBV10-3	13	once	AINNREGGNTEAF
TRBV11-2	13	-	ASSPLASGTGELF